This TCR beta chain is from a study of identical twins. A universal primer site was incorporated via template switching, and the cDNA contained unique molecular identifiers. TCRdb reprocessed the 5' RACE reads via MiXCR and lists one record per CDR3 protein. The table includes hundreds of thousands of distinct CDR3 sequences, 7.5% detected once. The CDR3 contains 14 residues. Between the trimmed V and J ends, which lost 5 bases and 5 bases, there was a span of 15 bases. Germline CDR1 reads MNHEY; CDR2 reads SMNVEV (reference sequence). This clonotype was seen a handful of times. What it recognizes is unknown. The study's findings and limits: Beta clonotypes that were abundant in cord blood contained fewer insertions, a pattern absent from memory repertoires. The study based its conclusions on cross-sectional statistical analysis and did not follow the same donors.

These data were also reused for a study on yellow fever vaccine responses in identical twins. That investigation notes: Each twin's T cell response to the vaccine was reported to look partly convergent and partly personalized.

This chain uses TRBV27 with TRBJ1-2, with TRBD1 as a possible D gene (6 bases). This clonotype was obtained from a woman between 18 and 30 years old in good health. Sequencing input: memory (CD45RO+) T cells sorted from blood. The CDR3: CASSPSGTKYGYTF. CDR3 in DNA: TGTGCCAGCAGTCCTTCCGGGACAAAGTATGGCTACACCTTC.